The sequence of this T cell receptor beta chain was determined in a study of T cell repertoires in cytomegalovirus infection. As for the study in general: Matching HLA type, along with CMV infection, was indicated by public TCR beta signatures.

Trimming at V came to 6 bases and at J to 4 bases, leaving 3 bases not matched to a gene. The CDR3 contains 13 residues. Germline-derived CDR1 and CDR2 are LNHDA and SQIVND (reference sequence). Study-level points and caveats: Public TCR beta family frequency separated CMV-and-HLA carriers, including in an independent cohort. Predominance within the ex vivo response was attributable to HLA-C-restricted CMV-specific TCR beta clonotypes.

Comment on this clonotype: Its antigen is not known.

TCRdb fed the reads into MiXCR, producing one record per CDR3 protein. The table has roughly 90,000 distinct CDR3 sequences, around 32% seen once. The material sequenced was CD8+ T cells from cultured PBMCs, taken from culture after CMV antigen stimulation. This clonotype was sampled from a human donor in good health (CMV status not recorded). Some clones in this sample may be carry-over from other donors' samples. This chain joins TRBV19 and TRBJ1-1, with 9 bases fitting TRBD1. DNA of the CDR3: TGTGCCAGTAGCCGGGACAGGGCCACTGAAGCTTTCTTT. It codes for CASSRDRATEAFF.